This T cell receptor beta chain came from a study of vaccination and CD4 T cells after COVID-19. Study summary: Samples taken post-COVID came a median approximately 100 days after diagnosis, ranging from 35 to 161. A CEFX pool, an HIV-1 Nef pool, or else no peptide went into the control cultures.

Scientists ran DNA taken from cultured CD4+ T cells through the Oncomine TCR Beta short-read assay for sequencing. Via MiXCR, TCRdb re-called the PCR reads, giving one row per CDR3 protein. The sample has some 9,300 distinct CDR3 sequences; about three quarters are singletons. This sample's treatment: approximately 9-day PBMC culture with coronavirus spike peptide pools or control peptides (ViraFEST assay). Per well, a few million PBMCs were cultured in the presence of approximately 10 IU/ml IL-2 and approximately 9.4 ug/ml peptide pools. Half the growth medium was swapped for new IL-2 medium on days 3 and 7. There are a few counts of this clonotype. Its antigen remains unknown. This sequence was found in a human donor who had recovered from COVID-19. The material sequenced was CD4+ T cells from blood, cultured in vitro.

The CDR3 DNA follows: TGCGCCAGCAGCTTGGCGGGGAGGGGGCAAAACACTGAAGCTTTCTTT. This gives the protein CASSLAGRGQNTEAFF. The chain employs TRBV5-1 and TRBJ1-1; TRBD1 matches 7 bases. This CDR3 is 16 amino acids long. Germline CDR1 reads SGHRS; CDR2 reads YFSETQ. V was pared by 0 bases and J by 2 bases, with 7 bases of the junction left unmatched.